A selection of T cell receptor beta chains follows, all from one sample in a study of OX40 agonist ivuxolimab in advanced cancers. Libraries were prepared by immunoSEQ multiplex PCR; TCRdb keeps only in-frame clonotypes and omits some of them. The sample holds some 80,000 clones, 70% to 90% seen once. This material consisted of CD4+ or CD8+ T cells sorted from blood, taken in a trial of the OX40 agonist ivuxolimab. The receptor set was obtained from an adult with an advanced solid tumor such as melanoma, head and neck, liver or kidney cancer. Each CDR3 is given with its conserved first and last residue. Each record gives: V gene, J gene, clone size, D gene, CDR3 DNA, CDR3 protein. D genes are given only for firm matches. A clone size is listed for some rows: how often the clone was seen (once, few, many), or a class if it is expanded.

v_call: TRBV10-2
j_call: TRBJ2-1
clone_size: -
d_call: -
cdr3_nt: TGCGCCAGCAGTTCAGCGGGTTCCTACAATGAGCAGTTCTTC
cdr3_aa: CASSSAGSYNEQFF

v_call: TRBV4-1
j_call: TRBJ2-1
clone_size: -
d_call: -
cdr3_nt: TGCGCCAGCAGCCAAGATCGGAATGAGCAGTTCTTC
cdr3_aa: CASSQDRNEQFF

v_call: TRBV19
j_call: TRBJ1-1
clone_size: once
d_call: -
cdr3_nt: TGTGCCAGTAGTATGGGGTGGGGCACTAATGAAGCTTTCTTT
cdr3_aa: CASSMGWGTNEAFF

v_call: TRBV19
j_call: TRBJ2-7
clone_size: -
d_call: -
cdr3_nt: TGTGCCAGTAGTCGCAGGACTACCTACGAGCAGTACTTC
cdr3_aa: CASSRRTTYEQYF

v_call: TRBV18
j_call: TRBJ2-1
clone_size: -
d_call: -
cdr3_nt: TGTGCCAGCTCATCAGAAGGGGGAAATGAGCAGTTCTTC
cdr3_aa: CASSSEGGNEQFF

v_call: TRBV7-2
j_call: TRBJ2-3
clone_size: -
d_call: TRBD1
cdr3_nt: TGTGCCAGCAGCGTAAACTCGGGACAGGGGGGAGATACGCAGTATTTT
cdr3_aa: CASSVNSGQGGDTQYF

v_call: TRBV18
j_call: TRBJ1-1
clone_size: -
d_call: -
cdr3_nt: TGTGCCAGCTCACCAACCGTGGACACTGAAGCTTTCTTT
cdr3_aa: CASSPTVDTEAFF

v_call: TRBV5-8
j_call: TRBJ2-7
clone_size: -
d_call: -
cdr3_nt: TGTGCCAGCTTGGGGGGGGCCGACTACTACGAGCAGTACTTC
cdr3_aa: CASLGGADYYEQYF

v_call: TRBV19
j_call: TRBJ1-5
clone_size: -
d_call: -
cdr3_nt: TGTGCCAGTAGTTTGGGGAAGGGTAGCAATCAGCCCCAGCATTTT
cdr3_aa: CASSLGKGSNQPQHF

v_call: TRBV28
j_call: TRBJ2-3
clone_size: -
d_call: TRBD2
cdr3_nt: TGTGCCAGCACCCGAGCCGGGACTAGCGGGGATACGGGTACGCAGTATTTT
cdr3_aa: CASTRAGTSGDTGTQYF

v_call: TRBV27
j_call: TRBJ2-7
clone_size: once
d_call: -
cdr3_nt: TGTGCCAGCAGTTTAGCGGGGCTCTCCTACGAGCAGTACTTC
cdr3_aa: CASSLAGLSYEQYF

v_call: TRBV7-2
j_call: TRBJ2-1
clone_size: -
d_call: TRBD1
cdr3_nt: TGTGCCAGCAGACAGGGGCAAAACAATGAGCAGTTCTTC
cdr3_aa: CASRQGQNNEQFF

v_call: TRBV7-2
j_call: TRBJ2-5
clone_size: -
d_call: TRBD2
cdr3_nt: TGTGCCAGCAGCCCGCAACTAGCGGGACTTCAATGGGGAGAGACCCAGTACTTC
cdr3_aa: CASSPQLAGLQWGETQYF

v_call: TRBV11-2
j_call: TRBJ2-3
clone_size: -
d_call: -
cdr3_nt: TGTGCCAGCAGCTTGGGGCCGGGGACTAGCACAGATACGCAGTATTTT
cdr3_aa: CASSLGPGTSTDTQYF